The T cell receptor beta chain under discussion was sequenced for a study of blood T cell repertoires in COVID-19. Study-level background: In each case, the material was cDNA or gDNA derived from T cells, B-cell-depleted T cells, or PBMCs.

Sequencing was performed with immunoSEQ multiplex PCR; in TCRdb, only in-frame clones are kept and a portion is missing. This sample has about 170,000 clones, with around 90% found just once. The V gene's germline CDR1 is MNHNY and CDR2 SVGAGI (reference sequence). The length of the CDR3 is 13 residues. This clonotype was obtained from a man in his fifties or sixties who had recovered from COVID-19. This chain links TRBV6-6 with TRBJ2-2; 7 nucleotides align to TRBD2. Sequencing input: peripheral blood. CDR3 protein: CAILAGGTGELFF. The CDR3, as DNA: TGTGCGATATTAGCGGGCGGCACCGGGGAGCTGTTTTTT.